A single sample is the source of the 4 T cell receptor beta chains below, sequenced in a study of blood T cells in healthy people across ages. Through a sample-barcoded 5' primer and a J-beta primer mix, a second PCR was run for roughly 6 to 12 cycles. MiXCR was run by TCRdb on the 5' RACE reads, yielding one entry per CDR3 protein. The sample lists roughly 720,000 distinct CDR3 sequences, about 48% occurring once. Material: blood. These receptors were collected from an elderly man in good health.

This chain joins TRBV27 and TRBJ2-3; 9 positions match TRBD2. The germline gives CDR1 MNHEY, CDR2 SMNVEV (reference sequence). The J segment lost 14 bases and the V segment lost 0 bases, leaving 18 bases of the junction unmatched. The CDR3 sequence is 17 residues long. The CDR3 bases are TGTGCCAGCAGTTTATCGGCGACTAGCGGCTTCAAGTCATACGCGTATTTT. Protein: CASSLSATSGFKSYAYF.

The V and J genes are TRBV6-1 and TRBJ2-7; 7 bases match TRBD2. V dropped 3 bases and J dropped 9; count of bases not matched to a gene: 14. CDR1 is MNHNS, CDR2 SASEGT, per germline. The CDR3 covers 15 residues. As DNA, the CDR3 is TGTGCCAGCAGTGATAACGTGTCGGGGGGAGAAGTGCAGTACTTC. Its protein product is CASSDNVSGGEVQYF.

This clonotype came up many times. Relative to the germline gene, one junction end is altered; a read error may explain this. This rearrangement joins TRBV7-2 to TRBJ2-1; no reliable D call. The CDR3 has 11 residues. The germline gives CDR1 SGHTA, CDR2 FQGNSA. The CDR3 region is CASSLTNEQFF. As DNA, the CDR3 is TGCGCCAGCAGCTTGACCAATGAGCAGTTCTTC.

The rearrangement links TRBV6-6 to TRBJ1-6; no definite D call. CDR3 length equals 16 residues. The V end lost 0 bases, the J end lost 7 bases, and 13 bases lay between the germline ends. Germline V gene lookup returns CDR1 MNHNY and CDR2 SVGAGI (reference sequence). The CDR3 sequence is CASSYSYPGLNSPLHF. CDR3 nucleotide sequence: TGTGCCAGCAGTTACTCGTATCCGGGCCTCAATTCACCCCTCCACTTT.